A single sample gave rise to the 4 T cell receptor beta chains below, sequenced in a study of T cell repertoires in cytomegalovirus infection. TCRdb redid the calling of the reads with MiXCR, one entry per CDR3 protein. The profile shows about a million distinct CDR3 sequences, 31% of them singletons. These receptors' antigens are unknown. The source was cultured CD8+ T cells from PBMCs, collected from culture after CMV antigen stimulation. The receptor set was obtained from a human donor in good health (CMV status not recorded). Some clones in this sample may be carry-over from other donors' samples.

The gene calls are TRBV27 and TRBJ1-1; 7 bases fit TRBD1. This CDR3 spans 15 amino acids. The junction had 10 bases not matched to a gene; V was cut back by 5 bases and J by 4 bases. In germline, CDR1 is MNHEY, CDR2 SMNVEV (reference sequence). CDR3 DNA sequence: TGTGCCAGCAGTCCAAACCCCAGGGGGGTCACTGAAGCTTTCTTT. Translating gives CASSPNPRGVTEAFF.

The chain is built from TRBV14 and TRBJ1-2, with TRBD1 identical over 11 bases. After removal of 3 bases from V and 7 bases from J, the junction contained 10 bases not matched to a gene. Germline CDR1 and CDR2: SGHDN and FVKESK. The CDR3 is made up of 16 amino acids. The CDR3 sequence is CASSQQGQGAFGGYTF. The DNA of the CDR3 is TGTGCCAGCAGCCAGCAAGGACAGGGGGCGTTTGGTGGCTACACCTTC.

This clonotype has just one count. J is TRBJ2-1 and V is TRBV11-2; no clear D gene. Germline V gene sequence: CDR1 SGHAT, CDR2 FQNNGV. V lost 6 bases and J lost 0, with 12 bases in between. This CDR3 is 15 amino acids long. The CDR3 coding sequence is TGTGCCAGCAGAGGACCAGAATTCTCCTACAATGAGCAGTTCTTC. Protein: CASRGPEFSYNEQFF.

The table lists this clonotype with a few counts. The rearrangement links TRBV5-6 to TRBJ2-5; D could derive from TRBD1 or TRBD2 (5 bases each). CDR1 is SGHDT, CDR2 YYEEEE, per germline. The CDR3 is 17 amino acids. The V and J ends lost 0 bases and 5 bases respectively, with 20 bases between them. CDR3: CASSLVWDAAAGETQYF. The CDR3 DNA follows: TGTGCCAGCAGCTTGGTCTGGGACGCCGCCGCAGGGGAGACCCAGTACTTC.